Given below is one T cell receptor (beta chain) in context. These data come from a study of blood T cell repertoires in COVID-19. The overall study: The origin of the acute and convalescent COVID-19 samples was the United States, Italy and Spain. PBMCs, B-cell-depleted T cells, or T cells were the source of the cDNA or gDNA that made up the material.

The CDR3 spans 15 residues. The V gene end was trimmed by 4 bases and the J gene end by 7 bases; junction bases not matched to a gene: 6. Germline V lookup: CDR1 MDHEN, CDR2 SYDVKM. TCRdb keeps only in-frame clones here, not all; method: immunoSEQ multiplex PCR. The sample has roughly 82,000 clones; around 91% are singletons. The sample taken for sequencing was peripheral blood. The TCR was taken from a woman in her forties or fifties in a cohort sampled during active COVID-19. J is TRBJ2-7 and V is TRBV28; 14 bases fit TRBD2. The CDR3 here is CASSSGTSGSREQYF. CDR3 DNA: TGTGCCAGCAGTTCCGGGACTAGCGGGAGCCGGGAGCAGTACTTC. The full variable domain, its missing parts supplied by reference TRBV28 and TRBJ2-7, is DVKVTQSSRYLVKRTGEKVFLECVQDMDHENMFWYRQDPGLGLRLIYFSYDVKMKEKGDIPEGYSVSREKKERFSLILESASTNQTSMYLCASSSGTSGSREQYFGPGTRLTVT.